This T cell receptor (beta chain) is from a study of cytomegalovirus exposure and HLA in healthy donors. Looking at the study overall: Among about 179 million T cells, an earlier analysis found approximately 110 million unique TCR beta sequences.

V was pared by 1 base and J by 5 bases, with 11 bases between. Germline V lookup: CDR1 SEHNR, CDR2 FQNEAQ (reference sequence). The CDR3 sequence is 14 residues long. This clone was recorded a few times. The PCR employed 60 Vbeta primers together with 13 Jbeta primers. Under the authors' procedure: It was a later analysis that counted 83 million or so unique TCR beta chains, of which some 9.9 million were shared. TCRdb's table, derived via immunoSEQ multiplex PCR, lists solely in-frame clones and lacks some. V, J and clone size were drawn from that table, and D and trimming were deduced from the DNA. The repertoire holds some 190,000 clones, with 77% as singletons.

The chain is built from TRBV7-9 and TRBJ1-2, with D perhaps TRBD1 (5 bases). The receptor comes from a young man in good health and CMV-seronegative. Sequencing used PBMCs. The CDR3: CASSLVGRGYGYTF. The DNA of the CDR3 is TGTGCCAGCAGCTTAGTGGGGCGCGGTTATGGCTACACCTTC.